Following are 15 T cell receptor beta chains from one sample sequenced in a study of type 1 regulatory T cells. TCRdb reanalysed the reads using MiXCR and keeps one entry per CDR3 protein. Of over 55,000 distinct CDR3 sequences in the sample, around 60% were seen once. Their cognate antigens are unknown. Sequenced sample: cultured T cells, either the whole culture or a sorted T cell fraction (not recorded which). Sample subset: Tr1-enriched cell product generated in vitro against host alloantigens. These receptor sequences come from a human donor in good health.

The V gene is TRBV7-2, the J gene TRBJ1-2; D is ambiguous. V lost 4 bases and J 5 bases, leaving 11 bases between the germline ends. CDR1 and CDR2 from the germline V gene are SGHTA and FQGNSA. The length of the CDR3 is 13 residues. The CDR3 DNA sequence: TGTGCCAGCAGCTCACCTAGGCTGTATGGCTACACCTTC. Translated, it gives CASSSPRLYGYTF.

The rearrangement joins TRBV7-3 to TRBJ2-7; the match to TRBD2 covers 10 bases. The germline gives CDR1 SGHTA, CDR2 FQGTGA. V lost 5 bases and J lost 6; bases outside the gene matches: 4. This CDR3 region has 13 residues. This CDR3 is CASSPSGSSEQYF. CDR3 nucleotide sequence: TGTGCCAGCAGCCCTAGCGGGAGTAGCGAGCAGTACTTC.

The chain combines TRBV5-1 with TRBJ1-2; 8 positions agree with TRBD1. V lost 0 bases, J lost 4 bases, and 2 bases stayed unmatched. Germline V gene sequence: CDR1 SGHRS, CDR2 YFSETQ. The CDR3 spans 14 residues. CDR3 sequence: CASSLDRGSYGYTF. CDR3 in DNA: TGCGCCAGCAGCTTGGACAGGGGGAGCTATGGCTACACCTTC.

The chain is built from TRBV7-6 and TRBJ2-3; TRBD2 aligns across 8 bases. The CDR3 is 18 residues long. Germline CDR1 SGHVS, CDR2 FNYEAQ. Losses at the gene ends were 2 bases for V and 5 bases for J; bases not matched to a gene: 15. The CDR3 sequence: CASSLSQSMLAGGDTQYF. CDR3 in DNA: TGTGCCAGCAGCTTAAGTCAGAGTATGCTAGCGGGCGGAGATACGCAGTATTTT. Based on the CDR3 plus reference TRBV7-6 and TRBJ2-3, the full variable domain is GAGVSQSPRYKVTKRGQDVALRCDPISGHVSLYWYRQALGQGPEFLTYFNYEAQQDKSGLPNDRFSAERPEGSISTLTIQRTEQRDSAMYRCASSLSQSMLAGGDTQYFGPGTRLTVL.

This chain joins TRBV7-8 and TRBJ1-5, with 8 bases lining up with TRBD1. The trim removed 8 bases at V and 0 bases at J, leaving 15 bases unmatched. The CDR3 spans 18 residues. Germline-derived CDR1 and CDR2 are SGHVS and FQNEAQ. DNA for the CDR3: TGTGCCAGCGGAATAACAGGGGGGCTTGGCGATAGCAATCAGCCCCAGCATTTT. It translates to CASGITGGLGDSNQPQHF.

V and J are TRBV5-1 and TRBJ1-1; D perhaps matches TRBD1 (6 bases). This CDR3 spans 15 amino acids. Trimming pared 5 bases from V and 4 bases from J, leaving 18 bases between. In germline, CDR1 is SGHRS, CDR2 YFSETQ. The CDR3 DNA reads TGCGCCAGCAGGTCGTCTGAGGGGGGCGTCACTGAAGCTTTCTTT. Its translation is CASRSSEGGVTEAFF.

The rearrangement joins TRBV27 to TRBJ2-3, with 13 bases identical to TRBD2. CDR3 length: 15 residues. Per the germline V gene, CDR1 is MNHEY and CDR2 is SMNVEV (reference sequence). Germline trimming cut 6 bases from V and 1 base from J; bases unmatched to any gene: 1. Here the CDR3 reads CASRGLAGRTDTQYF. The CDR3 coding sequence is TGTGCCAGCAGGGGACTAGCGGGACGCACAGATACGCAGTATTTT.

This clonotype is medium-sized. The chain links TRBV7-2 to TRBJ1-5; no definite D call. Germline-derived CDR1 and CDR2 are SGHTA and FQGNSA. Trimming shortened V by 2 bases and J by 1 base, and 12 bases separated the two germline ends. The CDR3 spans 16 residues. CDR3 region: CASSLLGSISNQPQHF. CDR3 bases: TGTGCCAGCAGCTTATTAGGGTCGATAAGCAATCAGCCCCAGCATTTT.

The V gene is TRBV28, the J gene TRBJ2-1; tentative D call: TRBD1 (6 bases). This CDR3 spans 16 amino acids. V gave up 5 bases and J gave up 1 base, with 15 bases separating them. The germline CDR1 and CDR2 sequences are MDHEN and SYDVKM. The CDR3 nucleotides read TGTGCCAGCAGTCCCCGGGACACCTTATCCTACAATGAGCAGTTCTTC. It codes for CASSPRDTLSYNEQFF. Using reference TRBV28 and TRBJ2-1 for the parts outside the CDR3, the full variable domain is DVKVTQSSRYLVKRTGEKVFLECVQDMDHENMFWYRQDPGLGLRLIYFSYDVKMKEKGDIPEGYSVSREKKERFSLILESASTNQTSMYLCASSPRDTLSYNEQFFGPGTRLTVL.

The CDR3 here is CASSLEGTSDTGELFF. CDR3 in DNA: TGTGCCAGCAGCCTTGAAGGGACTAGCGACACCGGGGAGCTGTTTTTT. This rearrangement joins TRBV7-3 to TRBJ2-2; TRBD2 matches at 10 bases. V was pared by 5 bases and J by 3 bases, with 6 bases of the junction left unmatched. The CDR3 is 16 residues long. Per the germline V gene, CDR1 is SGHTA and CDR2 is FQGTGA.

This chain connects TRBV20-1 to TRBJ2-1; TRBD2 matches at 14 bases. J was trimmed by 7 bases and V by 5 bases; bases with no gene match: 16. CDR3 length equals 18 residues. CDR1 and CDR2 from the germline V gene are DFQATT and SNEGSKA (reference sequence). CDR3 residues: CSADPGTSGSYPLNEQFF. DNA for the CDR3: TGCAGTGCTGATCCCGGGACTAGCGGGAGCTACCCCCTAAATGAGCAGTTCTTC.

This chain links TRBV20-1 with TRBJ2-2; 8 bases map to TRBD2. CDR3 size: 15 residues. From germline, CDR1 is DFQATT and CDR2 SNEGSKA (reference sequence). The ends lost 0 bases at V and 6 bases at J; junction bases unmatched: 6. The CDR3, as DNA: TGCAGTGCTAGAGATCCCGGGAGGGCCCCCGGGGAGCTGTTTTTT. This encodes CSARDPGRAPGELFF.

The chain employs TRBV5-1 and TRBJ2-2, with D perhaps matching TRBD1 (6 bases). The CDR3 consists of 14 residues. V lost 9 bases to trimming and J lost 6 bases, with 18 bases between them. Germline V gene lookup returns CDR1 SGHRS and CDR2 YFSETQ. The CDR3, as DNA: TGCGCCACCAGGAATCAGGGGCAGGCCGGGGAGCTGTTTTTT. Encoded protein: CATRNQGQAGELFF. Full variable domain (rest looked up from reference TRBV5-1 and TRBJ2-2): KAGVTQTPRYLIKTRGQQVTLSCSPISGHRSVSWYQQTPGQGLQFLFEYFSETQRNKGNFPGRFSGRQFSNSRSEMNVSTLELGDSALYLCATRNQGQAGELFFGEGSRLTVL.

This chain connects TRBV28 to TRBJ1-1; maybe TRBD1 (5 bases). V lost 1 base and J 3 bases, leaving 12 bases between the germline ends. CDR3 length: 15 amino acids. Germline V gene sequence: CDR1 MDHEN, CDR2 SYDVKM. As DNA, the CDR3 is TGTGCCAGCAGTTTATTAGGGGCGAGTTACACTGAAGCTTTCTTT. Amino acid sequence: CASSLLGASYTEAFF.

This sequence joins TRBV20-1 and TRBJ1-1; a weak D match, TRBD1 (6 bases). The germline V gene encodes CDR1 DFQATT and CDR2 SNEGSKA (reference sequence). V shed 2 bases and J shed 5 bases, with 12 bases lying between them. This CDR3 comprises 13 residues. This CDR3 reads CSARNRESTEAFF. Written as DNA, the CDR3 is TGCAGTGCTAGAAACAGGGAGTCGACTGAAGCTTTCTTT.